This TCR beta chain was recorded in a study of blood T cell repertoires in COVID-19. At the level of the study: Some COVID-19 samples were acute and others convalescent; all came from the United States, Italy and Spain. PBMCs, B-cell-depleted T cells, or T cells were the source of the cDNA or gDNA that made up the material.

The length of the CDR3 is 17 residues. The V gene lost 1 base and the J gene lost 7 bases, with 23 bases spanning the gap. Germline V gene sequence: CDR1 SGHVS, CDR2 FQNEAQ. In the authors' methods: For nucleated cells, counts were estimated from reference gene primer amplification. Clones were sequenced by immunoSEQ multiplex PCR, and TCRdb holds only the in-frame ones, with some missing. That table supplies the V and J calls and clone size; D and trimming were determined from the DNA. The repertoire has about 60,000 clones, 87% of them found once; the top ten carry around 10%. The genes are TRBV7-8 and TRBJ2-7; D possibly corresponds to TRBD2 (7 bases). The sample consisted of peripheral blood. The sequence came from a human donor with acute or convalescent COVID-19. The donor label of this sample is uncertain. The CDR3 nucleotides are TGTGCCAGCAGCTTAGTCGGTATAGGGCGGGGGCAGGATGAGCAGTACTTC. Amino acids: CASSLVGIGRGQDEQYF.